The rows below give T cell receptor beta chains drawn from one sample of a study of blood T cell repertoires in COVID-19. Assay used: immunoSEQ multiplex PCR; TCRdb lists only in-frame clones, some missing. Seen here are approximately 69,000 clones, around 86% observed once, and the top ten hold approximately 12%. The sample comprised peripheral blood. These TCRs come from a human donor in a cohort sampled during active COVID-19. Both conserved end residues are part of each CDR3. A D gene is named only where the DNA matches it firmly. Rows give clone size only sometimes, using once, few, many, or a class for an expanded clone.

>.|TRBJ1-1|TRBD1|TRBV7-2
CASSSYRGAAFF
TGTGCCAGCAGCTCATACAGGGGAGCGGCTTTCTTT
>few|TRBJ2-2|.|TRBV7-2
CASSLVSGGPTGELFF
TGTGCCAGCAGCTTAGTTTCGGGGGGCCCCACCGGGGAGCTGTTTTTT
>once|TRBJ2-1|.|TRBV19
CASSIRGSYNEQFF
TGTGCCAGTAGTATACGGGGGTCCTACAATGAGCAGTTCTTC
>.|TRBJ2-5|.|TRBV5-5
CASRHDKQETQYF
TGTGCCAGCAGACACGATAAGCAAGAGACCCAGTACTTC
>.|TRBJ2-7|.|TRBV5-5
CASSLARQANTYEQYF
TGTGCCAGCAGCCTGGCCCGACAGGCCAATACCTACGAGCAGTACTTC
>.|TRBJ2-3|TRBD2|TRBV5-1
CASSLLAGGTDTQYF
TGCGCCAGCAGCTTGCTAGCGGGGGGGACAGATACGCAGTATTTT
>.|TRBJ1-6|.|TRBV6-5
CASSYSRTANRSPLHF
TGTGCCAGCAGTTACTCTCGGACAGCCAACCGGTCACCCCTCCACTTT
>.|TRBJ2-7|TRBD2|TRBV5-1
CASREGRGIPWGEQYF
TGCGCCAGCAGGGAGGGGCGGGGGATCCCTTGGGGCGAGCAGTACTTC
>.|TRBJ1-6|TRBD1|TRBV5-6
CASRSGQGYNSPLHF
TGTGCCAGCAGATCGGGACAGGGCTATAATTCACCCCTCCACTTT
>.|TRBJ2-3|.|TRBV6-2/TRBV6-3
CASSYRSGTSTDTQYF
TGTGCCAGCAGTTACCGATCGGGTACTAGCACAGATACGCAGTATTTT
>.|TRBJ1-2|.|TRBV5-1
CASSLDRANYGYTF
TGCGCCAGCAGCTTGGACAGAGCTAACTATGGCTACACCTTC
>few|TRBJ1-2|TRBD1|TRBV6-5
CASMNPGQANYGYTF
TGTGCCAGCATGAACCCTGGACAGGCCAACTATGGCTACACCTTC
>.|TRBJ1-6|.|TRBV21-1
CASSTRTGGYSSPLHF
TGTGCCAGCAGCACCCGGACAGGGGGCTATAGTTCACCCCTCCACTTT
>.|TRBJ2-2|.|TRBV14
CASSQLGLNTGELFF
TGTGCCAGCAGCCAATTAGGACTAAACACCGGGGAGCTGTTTTTT
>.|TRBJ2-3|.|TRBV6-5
CASRPSGIGDTQYF
TGTGCCAGCAGACCGTCGGGGATCGGAGATACGCAGTATTTT
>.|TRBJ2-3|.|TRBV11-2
CASSSGIDTQYF
TGTGCCAGCAGCTCCGGGATAGATACGCAGTATTTT
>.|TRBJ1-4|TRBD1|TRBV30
CAWSYGDRDEKLFF
TGTGCCTGGAGTTACGGGGACAGGGATGAAAAACTGTTTTTT
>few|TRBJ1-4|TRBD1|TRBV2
CASSQSGQENEKLFF
TGTGCCAGCAGCCAATCGGGACAGGAGAATGAAAAACTGTTTTTT
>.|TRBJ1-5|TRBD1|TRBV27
CASSWSGQGGQPQHF
TGTGCCAGCAGTTGGTCGGGACAGGGCGGGCAGCCCCAGCATTTT
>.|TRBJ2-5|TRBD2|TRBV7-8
CASTRTSGGWETQYF
TGTGCCAGCACCCGGACTAGCGGGGGTTGGGAGACCCAGTACTTC
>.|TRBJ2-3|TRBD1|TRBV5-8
CASSLGDRVGTDTQYF
TGTGCCAGCAGCTTGGGTGACAGGGTGGGCACAGATACGCAGTATTTT
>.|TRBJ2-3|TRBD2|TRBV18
CASSPQGLAGGPDTQYF
TGTGCCAGCTCACCCCAGGGCCTAGCGGGGGGGCCAGATACGCAGTATTTT
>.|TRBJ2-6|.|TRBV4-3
CASSPRLAGANVLTF
TGCGCCAGCAGCCCCCGACTAGCTGGGGCCAACGTCCTGACTTTC
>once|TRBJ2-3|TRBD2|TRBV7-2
CASSASPLLAGGLPQYF
TGTGCCAGCAGCGCATCTCCCCTACTAGCGGGGGGGCTTCCGCAGTATTTT
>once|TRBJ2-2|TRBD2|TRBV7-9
CASRSPGLAGAGELFF
TGTGCCAGCAGATCCCCGGGACTAGCGGGGGCCGGGGAGCTGTTTTTT
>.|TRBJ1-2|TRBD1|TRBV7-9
CASSLGVGQGAYGYTF
TGTGCCAGCAGCTTAGGAGTTGGGCAGGGGGCCTATGGCTACACCTTC
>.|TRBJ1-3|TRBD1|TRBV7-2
CASSPWTGGGNTIYF
TGTGCCAGCAGCCCATGGACAGGGGGGGGAAACACCATATATTTT
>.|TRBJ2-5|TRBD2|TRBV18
CASSRGGADGETQYF
TGTGCCAGCTCACGCGGGGGGGCCGATGGCGAGACCCAGTACTTC
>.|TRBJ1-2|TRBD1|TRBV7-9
CASSLDTGEGYTF
TGTGCCAGCAGCTTAGATACAGGGGAAGGCTACACCTTC
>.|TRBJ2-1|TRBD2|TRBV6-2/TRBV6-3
CASSQTPGLAVDNEQFF
TGTGCCAGCAGTCAAACTCCGGGACTAGCGGTCGACAATGAGCAGTTCTTC
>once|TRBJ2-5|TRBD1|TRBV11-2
CASQPQGAQETQYF
TGTGCCAGCCAACCCCAGGGGGCCCAAGAGACCCAGTACTTC
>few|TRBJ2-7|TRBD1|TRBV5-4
CASSLDPTGGEQYF
TGTGCCAGCAGCTTGGACCCCACAGGGGGCGAGCAGTACTTC
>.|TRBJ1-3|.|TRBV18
CASSPVQSGNTIYF
TGTGCCAGCTCACCAGTCCAGTCTGGAAACACCATATATTTT
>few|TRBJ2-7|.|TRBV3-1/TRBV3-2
CASSGDGVEQYF
TGTGCCAGCAGCGGCGACGGGGTGGAGCAGTACTTC
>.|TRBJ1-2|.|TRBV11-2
CASSLRAGGEEGGYTF
TGTGCCAGCAGCTTAAGGGCGGGAGGGGAGGAGGGAGGCTACACCTTC
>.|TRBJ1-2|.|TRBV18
CASSPSGKGGYTF
TGTGCCAGCTCACCTTCAGGGAAGGGTGGCTACACCTTC
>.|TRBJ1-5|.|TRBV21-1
CASLPQGPAAWDQPQHF
TGTGCCAGTCTCCCCCAGGGGCCCGCGGCTTGGGATCAGCCCCAGCATTTT
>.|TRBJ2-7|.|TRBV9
CASSEHPGLAYEQYF
TGTGCCAGCAGCGAACATCCGGGTCTCGCCTACGAGCAGTACTTC
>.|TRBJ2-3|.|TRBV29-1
CSVEGGRGDTQYF
TGCAGCGTTGAAGGAGGGCGGGGAGATACGCAGTATTTT
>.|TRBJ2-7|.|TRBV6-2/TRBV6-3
CASSFIYEQYF
TGTGCCAGCAGTTTTATCTACGAGCAGTACTTC
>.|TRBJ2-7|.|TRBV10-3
CAISGAPTGTYEQYF
TGTGCCATCAGTGGGGCCCCTACCGGGACTTACGAGCAGTACTTC
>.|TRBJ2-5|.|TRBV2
CASSEMAGEETQYF
TGTGCCAGCAGTGAAATGGCAGGGGAAGAGACCCAGTACTTC
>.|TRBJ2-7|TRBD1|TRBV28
CASSPGTAAAYEQYF
TGTGCCAGCAGCCCTGGGACAGCAGCCGCCTACGAGCAGTACTTC
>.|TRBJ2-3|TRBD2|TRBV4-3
CASSQGLAGATYTDTQYF
TGCGCCAGCAGCCAGGGACTAGCGGGGGCGACCTACACAGATACGCAGTATTTT
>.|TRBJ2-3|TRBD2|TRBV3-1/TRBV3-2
CATREGQSTDTQYF
TGTGCCACCAGGGAGGGGCAGAGCACAGATACGCAGTATTTT
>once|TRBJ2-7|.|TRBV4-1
CASSQDPNYEQYF
TGCGCCAGCAGCCAAGATCCTAACTACGAGCAGTACTTC
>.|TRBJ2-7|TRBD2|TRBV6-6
CASSYLAGYEQYF
TGTGCCAGCAGTTATTTAGCGGGCTACGAGCAGTACTTC